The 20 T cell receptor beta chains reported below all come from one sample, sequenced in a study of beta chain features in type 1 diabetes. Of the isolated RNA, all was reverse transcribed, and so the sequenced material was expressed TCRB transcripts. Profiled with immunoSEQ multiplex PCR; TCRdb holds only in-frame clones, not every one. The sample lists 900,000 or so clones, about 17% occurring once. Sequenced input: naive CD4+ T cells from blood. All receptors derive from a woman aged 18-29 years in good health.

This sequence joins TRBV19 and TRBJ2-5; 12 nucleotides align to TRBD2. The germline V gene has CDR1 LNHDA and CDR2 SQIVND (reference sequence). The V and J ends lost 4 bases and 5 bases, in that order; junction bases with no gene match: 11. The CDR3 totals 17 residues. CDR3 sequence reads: CASSRWASGRDAETQYF. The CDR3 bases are TGTGCCAGTAGTAGGTGGGCTAGCGGGAGGGATGCGGAGACCCAGTACTTC.

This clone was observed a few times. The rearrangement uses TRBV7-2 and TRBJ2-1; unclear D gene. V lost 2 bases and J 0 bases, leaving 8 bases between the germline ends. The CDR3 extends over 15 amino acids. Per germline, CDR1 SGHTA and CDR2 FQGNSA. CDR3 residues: CASSLTRSSYNEQFF. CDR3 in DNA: TGTGCCAGCAGCTTAACGCGTAGCTCCTACAATGAGCAGTTCTTC.

The CDR3 region is CASSPGGRDETQYF. In nucleotides, the CDR3 is TGCGCCAGCAGTCCAGGCGGGCGGGATGAGACCCAGTACTTC. The V and J genes are TRBV5-1 and TRBJ2-5, with D perhaps TRBD2 (6 bases). This CDR3 has 14 residues. Germline V gene lookup returns CDR1 SGHRS and CDR2 YFSETQ. Trimming cost V 5 bases and J 5 bases, with 16 bases left between them.

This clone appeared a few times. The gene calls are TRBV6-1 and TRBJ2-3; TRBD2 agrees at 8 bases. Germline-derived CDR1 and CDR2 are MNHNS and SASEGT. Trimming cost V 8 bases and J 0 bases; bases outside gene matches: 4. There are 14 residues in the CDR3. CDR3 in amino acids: CASESGGSTDTQYF. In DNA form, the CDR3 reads TGTGCCAGCGAGAGCGGGGGAAGCACAGATACGCAGTATTTT.

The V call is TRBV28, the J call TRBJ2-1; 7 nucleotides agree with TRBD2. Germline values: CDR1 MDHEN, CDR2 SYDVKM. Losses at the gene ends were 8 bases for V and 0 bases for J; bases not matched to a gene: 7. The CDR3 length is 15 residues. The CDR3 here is CASHRGESSYNEQFF. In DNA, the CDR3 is TGTGCCAGCCATCGGGGGGAAAGCTCCTACAATGAGCAGTTCTTC. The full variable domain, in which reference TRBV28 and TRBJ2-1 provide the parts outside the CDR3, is DVKVTQSSRYLVKRTGEKVFLECVQDMDHENMFWYRQDPGLGLRLIYFSYDVKMKEKGDIPEGYSVSREKKERFSLILESASTNQTSMYLCASHRGESSYNEQFFGPGTRLTVL.

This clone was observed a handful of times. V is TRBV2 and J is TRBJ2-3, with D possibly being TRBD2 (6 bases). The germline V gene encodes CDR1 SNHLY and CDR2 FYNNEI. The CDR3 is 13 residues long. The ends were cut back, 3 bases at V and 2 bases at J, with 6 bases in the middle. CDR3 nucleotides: TGTGCCAGCAGTGAGCGGGACACAGATACGCAGTATTTT. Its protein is CASSERDTDTQYF.

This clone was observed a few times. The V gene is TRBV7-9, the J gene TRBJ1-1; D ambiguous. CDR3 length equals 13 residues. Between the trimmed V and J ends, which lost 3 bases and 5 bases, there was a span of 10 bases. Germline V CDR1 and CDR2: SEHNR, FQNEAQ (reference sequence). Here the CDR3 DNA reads TGTGCCAGCAGCTTTTTTCGGTGGACTGAAGCTTTCTTT. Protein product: CASSFFRWTEAFF.

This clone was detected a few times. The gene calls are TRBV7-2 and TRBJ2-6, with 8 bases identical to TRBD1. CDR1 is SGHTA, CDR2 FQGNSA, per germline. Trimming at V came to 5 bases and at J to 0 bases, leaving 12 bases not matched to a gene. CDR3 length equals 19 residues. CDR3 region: CASSTSPGQASSGANVLTF. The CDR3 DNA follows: TGTGCCAGCAGCACAAGCCCGGGACAGGCGAGCTCTGGGGCCAACGTCCTGACTTTC.

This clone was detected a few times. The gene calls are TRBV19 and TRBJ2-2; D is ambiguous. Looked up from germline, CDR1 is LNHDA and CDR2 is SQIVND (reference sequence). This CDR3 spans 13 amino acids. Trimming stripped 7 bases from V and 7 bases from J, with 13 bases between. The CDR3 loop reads CASKGTKGGELFF. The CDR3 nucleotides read TGTGCCAGTAAGGGTACGAAGGGCGGGGAGCTGTTTTTT.

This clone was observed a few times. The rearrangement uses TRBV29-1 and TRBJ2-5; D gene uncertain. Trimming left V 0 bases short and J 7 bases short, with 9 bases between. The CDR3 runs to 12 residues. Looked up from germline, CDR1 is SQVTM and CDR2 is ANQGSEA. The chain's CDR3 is CSVEEPLGTQYF. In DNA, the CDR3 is TGCAGCGTTGAAGAACCCCTTGGGACCCAGTACTTC.

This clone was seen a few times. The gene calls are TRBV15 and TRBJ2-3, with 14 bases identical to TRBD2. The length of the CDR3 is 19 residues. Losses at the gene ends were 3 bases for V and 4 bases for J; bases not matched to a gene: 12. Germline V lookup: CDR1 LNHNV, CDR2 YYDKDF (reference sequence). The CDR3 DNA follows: TGTGCCACCAGCAGTCTAGGACTAGCGGGAGGCTTATGGCCAGATACGCAGTATTTT. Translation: CATSSLGLAGGLWPDTQYF.

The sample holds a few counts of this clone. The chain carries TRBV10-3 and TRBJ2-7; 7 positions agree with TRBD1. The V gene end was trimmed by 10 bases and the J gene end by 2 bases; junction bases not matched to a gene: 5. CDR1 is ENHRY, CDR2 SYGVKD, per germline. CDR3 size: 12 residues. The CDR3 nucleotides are TGTGCCACCAGGACAGGCGCCTACGAGCAGTACTTC. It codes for CATRTGAYEQYF.

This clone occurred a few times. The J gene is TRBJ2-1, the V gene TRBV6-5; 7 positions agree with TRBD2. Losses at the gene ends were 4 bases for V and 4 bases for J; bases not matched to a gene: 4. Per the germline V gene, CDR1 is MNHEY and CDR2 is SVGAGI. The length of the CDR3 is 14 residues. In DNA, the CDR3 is TGTGCCAGCAGTTTAGGACTAGTTTACAATGAGCAGTTCTTC. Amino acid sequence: CASSLGLVYNEQFF.

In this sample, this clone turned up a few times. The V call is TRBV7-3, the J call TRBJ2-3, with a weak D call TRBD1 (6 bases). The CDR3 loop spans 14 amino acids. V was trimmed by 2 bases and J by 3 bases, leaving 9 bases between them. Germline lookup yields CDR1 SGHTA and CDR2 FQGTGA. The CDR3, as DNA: TGTGCCAGCAGCTTATCCCAGGGGACAGATACGCAGTATTTT. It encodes CASSLSQGTDTQYF. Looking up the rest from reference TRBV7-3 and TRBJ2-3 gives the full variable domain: GAGVSQTPSNKVTEKGKYVELRCDPISGHTALYWYRQSLGQGPEFLIYFQGTGAADDSGLPNDRFFAVRPEGSVSTLKIQRTERGDSAVYLCASSLSQGTDTQYFGPGTRLTVL.

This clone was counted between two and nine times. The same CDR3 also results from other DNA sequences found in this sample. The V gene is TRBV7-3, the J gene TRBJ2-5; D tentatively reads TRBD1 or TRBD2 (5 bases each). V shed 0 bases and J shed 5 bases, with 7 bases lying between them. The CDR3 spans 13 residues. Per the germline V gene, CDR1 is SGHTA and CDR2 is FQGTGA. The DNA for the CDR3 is TGTGCCAGCAGCTTAACGTGGGGGGAGACCCAGTACTTC. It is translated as CASSLTWGETQYF.

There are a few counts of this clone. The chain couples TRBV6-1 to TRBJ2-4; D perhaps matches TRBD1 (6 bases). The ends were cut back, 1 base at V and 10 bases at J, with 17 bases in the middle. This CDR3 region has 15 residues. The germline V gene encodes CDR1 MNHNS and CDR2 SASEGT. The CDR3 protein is CASSEGLTQGRIQYF. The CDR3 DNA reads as TGTGCCAGCAGTGAAGGGTTGACACAGGGTCGGATTCAGTACTTC.

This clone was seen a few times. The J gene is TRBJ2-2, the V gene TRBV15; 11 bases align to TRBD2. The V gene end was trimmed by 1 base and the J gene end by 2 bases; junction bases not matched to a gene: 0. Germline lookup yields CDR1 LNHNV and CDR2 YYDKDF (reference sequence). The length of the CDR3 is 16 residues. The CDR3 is CATSRGLAGNTGELFF. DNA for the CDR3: TGTGCCACCAGCAGAGGACTAGCGGGAAACACCGGGGAGCTGTTTTTT.

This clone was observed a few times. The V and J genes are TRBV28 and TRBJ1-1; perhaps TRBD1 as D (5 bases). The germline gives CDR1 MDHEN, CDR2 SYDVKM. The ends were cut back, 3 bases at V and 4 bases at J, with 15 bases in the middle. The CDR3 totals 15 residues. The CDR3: CASSFQPGTVTEAFF. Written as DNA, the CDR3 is TGTGCCAGCAGTTTCCAGCCCGGGACTGTCACTGAAGCTTTCTTT.

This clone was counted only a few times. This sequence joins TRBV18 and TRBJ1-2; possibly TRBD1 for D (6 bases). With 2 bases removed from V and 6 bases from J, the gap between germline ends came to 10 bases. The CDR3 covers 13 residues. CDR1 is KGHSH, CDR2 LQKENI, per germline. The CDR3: CASSPWGGDGYTF. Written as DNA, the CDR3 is TGTGCCAGCTCACCATGGGGGGGCGATGGCTACACCTTC.

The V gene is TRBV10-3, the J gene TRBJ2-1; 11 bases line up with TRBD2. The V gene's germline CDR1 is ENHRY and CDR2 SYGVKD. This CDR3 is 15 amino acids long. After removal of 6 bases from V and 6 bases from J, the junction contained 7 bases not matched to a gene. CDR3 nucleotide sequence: TGTGCCATCAGCCCTACTAGCGGGAGAGTCAATGAGCAGTTCTTC. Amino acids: CAISPTSGRVNEQFF.